This T cell receptor beta chain came from a study of blood T cell repertoires in COVID-19. Study-wide context: Samples taken during acute and convalescent COVID-19 were collected in the United States, Italy and Spain. In each case, the material was cDNA or gDNA derived from T cells, B-cell-depleted T cells, or PBMCs.

Trimming took off 6 bases at V and 3 bases at J, with 18 bases between the two ends. In germline, CDR1 is LGHDT, CDR2 YNNKEL (reference sequence). CDR3 size: 15 residues. Per the original data handling: Quantification of nucleated cells was approximated via reference gene primer amplification. TCRdb's table, derived via immunoSEQ multiplex PCR, lists solely in-frame clones and lacks some. The DNA was the basis for D and trimming; V, J and clone size are from that table. The sample shows about 28,000 clones, about 84% of them seen only once. The receptor was derived from a woman aged 55-75 years with acute or convalescent COVID-19. The gene calls are TRBV3-1 (or the pseudogene TRBV3-2) and TRBJ2-7; TRBD2 is a possible D gene (6 bases). The material sequenced was peripheral blood. This chain's CDR3 is CASSRRGGPGYEQYF. CDR3 nucleotide sequence: TGTGCCAGCAGTCGGCGGGGTGGACCCGGCTACGAGCAGTACTTC.